This is a list of T cell receptor beta chains from one sample in a study of type 1 regulatory T cells. In TCRdb, the reads were re-called with MiXCR into one record per CDR3 protein. The sample contains about 39,000 distinct CDR3 sequences, 10% to 15% of which appear only once. Their specific antigens are unknown. The sequenced sample was cultured non-Tr1 T cells, either the whole culture or a sorted T cell fraction (not recorded which). The receptors stem from a human donor in good health. Each CDR3 is given with its conserved first and last residue. A D gene is named only where the DNA matches it firmly. Clone size is given for some rows only: seen once, a few or many times, or a class if the clone is expanded.

d_call | clone_size | j_call | v_call | cdr3_nt | cdr3_aa
. | few | TRBJ2-3 | TRBV5-1 | TGCGCCAGCATGTACGGGGGCACAGATACGCAGTATTTT | CASMYGGTDTQYF
. | few | TRBJ2-3 | TRBV6-6 | TGTGCCAGCAGTCCAGGGTGGGGAGTCTCAGATACGCAGTATTTT | CASSPGWGVSDTQYF
TRBD2 | . | TRBJ2-1 | TRBV20-1 | TGCAGTGCTCCCAGCGGGGCGAATTTGTATGAGCAGTTCTTC | CSAPSGANLYEQFF
. | . | TRBJ1-1 | TRBV6-5 | TGTGCCAGCAGTACGGGTACGGAGAGGGCAGCTTTCTTT | CASSTGTERAAFF
TRBD2 | many | TRBJ2-5 | TRBV27 | TGTGCCAGCAGAACGAGAGCTAGCGGGAGAGAAGAGACCCAGTACTTC | CASRTRASGREETQYF
. | few | TRBJ1-2 | TRBV5-1 | TGCGCCAGCAGCCCTGACAGAAACAACTATGGCTACACCTTC | CASSPDRNNYGYTF
. | many | TRBJ2-5 | TRBV10-3 | TGTGCCACCACAGCAGGGGAGACCCAGTACTTC | CATTAGETQYF
TRBD2 | many | TRBJ2-1 | TRBV20-1 | TGCAGTGCTTCGACTAGCAGTGAGCAGTTCTTC | CSASTSSEQFF
. | many | TRBJ2-1 | TRBV20-1 | TGCAGTGCTAGAGATTCGGTCCTAAATGAGCAGTTCTTC | CSARDSVLNEQFF
TRBD1 | many | TRBJ2-7 | TRBV5-1 | TGCGCCAGCGGACGGGACAGAAACTACGAGCAGTACTTC | CASGRDRNYEQYF
. | . | TRBJ2-1 | TRBV3-1 | TGTGCCAGCAGCCAAGACCAGGGCACCTACAATGAGCAGTTCTTC | CASSQDQGTYNEQFF
. | many | TRBJ1-1 | TRBV3-1 | TGTGCCAGCGCGGTCGCGGGTAGAGACACTGAAGCTTTCTTT | CASAVAGRDTEAFF
. | medium-sized | TRBJ1-1 | TRBV5-1 | TGCGCCAGCAGCTTGGCCGGGTCGAGGGGTAACACTGAAGCTTTCTTT | CASSLAGSRGNTEAFF
TRBD2 | few | TRBJ2-1 | TRBV5-1 | TGCGTCAGCAGCTTGGGGACTAACAATGAGCAGTTCTTC | CVSSLGTNNEQFF
. | . | TRBJ2-3 | TRBV20-1 | TGCAGTGCCCGTGGGGGGCTAGCGGAAACCTCAGATACGCAGTATTTT | CSARGGLAETSDTQYF
. | many | TRBJ2-7 | TRBV27 | TGTGCCAGCAGTCGGACTCCGGGCGTCTACGAGCAGTACTTC | CASSRTPGVYEQYF
TRBD1 | few | TRBJ1-5 | TRBV9 | TGTGCCAGCAGCGTAAGGGACAGGCAGCCCCAGCATTTT | CASSVRDRQPQHF
. | many | TRBJ2-1 | TRBV29-1 | TGCAGCGTTGCCCTGATACGCTACAATGAGCAGTTCTTC | CSVALIRYNEQFF
TRBD1 | . | TRBJ2-5 | TRBV20-1 | TGCAGTGCTAGAGATCCAGGGGGCTTTATCTCGGAGACCCAGTACTTC | CSARDPGGFISETQYF
. | . | TRBJ2-1 | TRBV7-9 | TGTGCCAGCAGCTTAGCGGGTCGGGCGGGCAACTCCTACAATGAGCAGTTCTTC | CASSLAGRAGNSYNEQFF
. | . | TRBJ1-1 | TRBV18 | TGTGCCAGCTCCCCGTTTGGAACTGAAGCTTTCTTT | CASSPFGTEAFF
. | few | TRBJ1-4 | TRBV27 | TGTGCCAGCAGCTCCTCTTGGGTCAATGAAAAACTGTTTTTT | CASSSSWVNEKLFF
TRBD2 | . | TRBJ2-3 | TRBV24-1 | TGTGCCACCAGAGCGGGAGACACAGATACGCAGTATTTT | CATRAGDTDTQYF
TRBD2 | few | TRBJ2-3 | TRBV7-3 | TGTGCCAGCAGCTTAACGGAACTAGCGGGGATTTCTTTCAGCACAGATACGCAGTATTTT | CASSLTELAGISFSTDTQYF
TRBD2 | many | TRBJ2-1 | TRBV27 | TGTGCCAGCAGGCAATCTGGCGGGAGGGCCACTGAGCAGTTCTTC | CASRQSGGRATEQFF
. | . | TRBJ2-5 | TRBV20-1 | TGCAGTGCCCCCCGTTGGGAAGAGACCCAGTACTTC | CSAPRWEETQYF
. | many | TRBJ1-5 | TRBV5-5 | TGTGCCAGCAGCTCGGACGGGGGACGGCCCCAGCATTTT | CASSSDGGRPQHF
TRBD2 | medium-sized | TRBJ2-7 | TRBV5-1 | TGCGCCAGCAGCATTAGCGGGAGCTTCCACGAGCAGTACTTC | CASSISGSFHEQYF
. | . | TRBJ2-1 | TRBV3-1 | TGTGCCAGCAGCCAAGAGAGGGGGGGTGAGCAGTTCTTC | CASSQERGGEQFF
TRBD2 | . | TRBJ2-2 | TRBV9 | TGTGCCAGCAGCGCCCGAGGGACTAGCGGGCTGGCCGGGGAGCTGTTTTTT | CASSARGTSGLAGELFF
TRBD1 | few | TRBJ1-1 | TRBV5-1 | TGCGCCAGCAGCTTACAGGGGTGGGATTCTGAAGCTTTCTTT | CASSLQGWDSEAFF
. | few | TRBJ2-7 | TRBV20-1 | TGCAGTGCTAGAGTTGATGTTGGTTGGTACGAGCAGTATTTC | CSARVDVGWYEQYF
. | many | TRBJ2-7 | TRBV7-2 | TGTGCCAGCAGCTACCACTACGAGCAGTACTTC | CASSYHYEQYF
TRBD2 | . | TRBJ2-1 | TRBV5-1 | TGCGCCAGCAGTGCCCTGAGACTAGCGGGCACGACTTTCTACAATGAGCAGTTCTTC | CASSALRLAGTTFYNEQFF
. | . | TRBJ2-7 | TRBV30 | TGTGCCTGGAGCCACCGCCGGGAGCAGTACTTC | CAWSHRREQYF
. | . | TRBJ1-3 | TRBV5-1 | TGCGCCAGCAGGGACACTTACTCTGGAAACACCATATATTTT | CASRDTYSGNTIYF
. | many | TRBJ2-4 | TRBV20-1 | TGCAGTGCTAAAGCCTGGGGAAAAAACATTCAGTACTTC | CSAKAWGKNIQYF
TRBD1 | few | TRBJ2-5 | TRBV6-1 | TGTGCCAGCAAAAACGGACAGGGAACTTTCCAAGAGACCCAGTACTTC | CASKNGQGTFQETQYF
. | many | TRBJ1-1 | TRBV28 | TGTGCCAGCAGTTTTCGGCGTACACAGAACACTGAAGCTTTCTTT | CASSFRRTQNTEAFF
. | many | TRBJ2-5 | TRBV29-1 | TGCAGCGTTGAACTGAGCAGGGGAGGGACCCAGTACTTC | CSVELSRGGTQYF